This paragraph reports one T cell receptor (beta chain). The antigen remains unidentified. Here immunoSEQ multiplex PCR was the method, and the copy in TCRdb shows in-frame clones only, minus some. The sample contains about 24,000 clones, around four fifths of which appear only once. This sample was included in a study of CD4 T cells in relation to SARS-CoV-2 and coronaviruses. Overall study: Crossreactive spike epitopes shared across donors were mapped to their HLA restriction. General study results and limits: About 64% of donors had memory CD4+ clonotypes crossrecognizing SARS-CoV-2 and common cold coronavirus spike.

The unexposed donors gave CD4+ T cells in about 2010-2019, prior to COVID-19. The cells were cultured for 10 days before CD4+ T cells were isolated. Cells permitting, SARS-CoV-2 S/N and four cold-coronavirus spikes were tested on unexposed-donor CD4+ T cells. On days 3 and 7, cultures got half fresh IL-2 medium. V dropped 4 bases and J dropped 7; count of bases not matched to a gene: 9. Germline V gene data show CDR1 as KGHDR and CDR2 as SFDVKD. CDR3 length equals 14 residues. The source is a human donor in good health. This chain links TRBV24-1 with TRBJ2-7, with 7 bases aligning to TRBD1. The sequenced material came from CD4+ T cells from PBMCs, cultured in vitro. CDR3 in DNA: TGTGCCACCAGTGACCATATGACAGGGTCTGAGCAGTACTTC. This sequence encodes CATSDHMTGSEQYF.